The clone carrying this TCR beta chain was seen once. Other DNA sequences in the sample encode the same CDR3. Everyone who donated was a Caucasian adult who lived in Nashville, Tennessee. This entry belongs to a study of shared clonotypes between healthy human individuals. This CDR3 has 13 amino acids. With 4 bases removed from V and 2 bases from J, the gap between germline ends came to 8 bases. The V gene's germline CDR1 is SEHNR and CDR2 FQNEAQ (reference sequence). The assay ran at deep level. TCRdb's copy holds only in-frame clones and misses some; the assay was immunoSEQ multiplex PCR. The sample includes roughly 1,500,000 clones, around 98% of them seen just once.

Material: naive CD4+ T cells sorted from blood. As to subset: CD45RA+ positively selected. This sequence was found in a man aged 25-45 years in good health. The chain recombines TRBV7-9 with TRBJ1-1; a possible D gene is TRBD1 (5 bases). The CDR3 DNA sequence: TGTGCCAGCAGCTCACAGGTAAACACTGAAGCTTTCTTT. It is translated as CASSSQVNTEAFF. The entire variable domain, with the rest obtained from reference TRBV7-9 and TRBJ1-1, is as follows: DTGVSQNPRHKITKRGQNVTFRCDPISEHNRLYWYRQTLGQGPEFLTYFQNEAQLEKSRLLSDRFSAERPKGSFSTLEIQRTEQGDSAMYLCASSSQVNTEAFFGQGTRLTVV.